This entry lists 20 T cell receptor beta chains sequenced from one sample in a study of long-term antiretroviral therapy in people with HIV. They ran version v3.0 of the immunoSEQ assay at survey level. Repertoires were generated with immunoSEQ multiplex PCR, while TCRdb's copy carries only in-frame clones and drops some. Here the sample spans 40,000 to 50,000 clones, approximately 94% being singletons. The source was unsorted PBMCs, collected roughly 9.5 years after starting antiretroviral therapy. Every receptor here comes from a young man with HIV.

Written as DNA, the CDR3 is TGTGCCAGCAGCCCTCTGACAGTCATCAATTCACCCCTCCACTTT. This translates into CASSPLTVINSPLHF. This chain links TRBV6-1 with TRBJ1-6, with D possibly TRBD1 on 5 matching bases. Germline CDR1 is MNHNS and CDR2 is SASEGT. This CDR3 region has 15 residues. Trimming cost V 6 bases and J 7 bases, with 16 bases left between them.

CDR3 region: CASSSYRPTDTQYF. Written as DNA, the CDR3 is TGTGCCAGCAGCTCCTATCGACCTACAGATACGCAGTATTTT. The V call is TRBV13, the J call TRBJ2-3; D is unclear. This CDR3 comprises 14 residues. The germline V gene has CDR1 PRHDT and CDR2 FYEKMQ (reference sequence). Trimming cost V 4 bases and J 3 bases, with 11 bases left between them.

The V gene is TRBV30, the J gene TRBJ1-2; no clear D gene. V was clipped by 3 bases and J by 8 bases, with 10 bases between them. This CDR3 region has 11 residues. CDR1 and CDR2 (germline): GTSNPN, SVGIG (reference sequence). The CDR3 reads CAWSLWEGYTF. The DNA for the CDR3 is TGTGCCTGGAGCCTCTGGGAGGGCTACACCTTC.

The chain's CDR3 is CASSSDTGEQYF. The CDR3 DNA reads TGTGCCAGCAGCTCGGACACAGGGGAGCAGTACTTC. The V and J genes are TRBV7-6 and TRBJ2-7, with D tentatively TRBD1 (6 bases). Germline V gives CDR1 SGHVS, CDR2 FNYEAQ. V lost 4 bases and J 7 bases, leaving 11 bases between the germline ends. The length of the CDR3 is 12 residues.

This clone was seen a single time. The rearrangement links TRBV11-2 to TRBJ1-1; D is uncertain. V was cut by 5 bases and J by 5 bases, with 12 bases left in between. Germline CDR1 is SGHAT and CDR2 is FQNNGV. This CDR3 region has 13 residues. CDR3 sequence reads: CASSLGGRTEAFF. In nucleotides, the CDR3 is TGTGCCAGCAGCCTAGGCGGGAGAACTGAAGCTTTCTTT. The variable domain in full, with the rest retrieved from reference TRBV11-2 and TRBJ1-1, is EAGVAQSPRYKIIEKRQSVAFWCNPISGHATLYWYQQILGQGPKLLIQFQNNGVVDDSQLPKDRFSAERLKGVDSTLKIQPAKLEDSAVYLCASSLGGRTEAFFGQGTRLTVV.

The chain recombines TRBV7-3 with TRBJ2-3; 7 bases are shared with TRBD2. Germline trimming cut 2 bases from V and 0 bases from J; bases unmatched to any gene: 5. Per germline, CDR1 SGHTA and CDR2 FQGTGA. The CDR3 has 16 amino acids. The DNA of the CDR3 is TGTGCCAGCAGCTTATCTCAGGGAGGGAGCACAGATACGCAGTATTTT. It translates to CASSLSQGGSTDTQYF.

The chain carries TRBV19 and TRBJ1-4, with D unclear. Germline V gene data show CDR1 as LNHDA and CDR2 as SQIVND (reference sequence). The CDR3 sequence is 12 residues long. Trimming took off 4 bases at V and 6 bases at J, with 6 bases between the two ends. This chain's CDR3 is CASSKRDEKLFF. The CDR3 region has the DNA TGTGCCAGTAGTAAACGAGATGAAAAACTGTTTTTT.

This chain links TRBV9 with TRBJ2-1; 7 nucleotides line up with TRBD2. Germline V gives CDR1 SGDLS, CDR2 YYNGEE. CDR3 length: 15 residues. Trimming removed 5 bases from V and 4 bases from J; junction bases left unmatched: 9. CDR3 amino acids: CASSSGGGVYNEQFF. The CDR3 DNA reads as TGTGCCAGCAGTTCGGGAGGTGGGGTTTACAATGAGCAGTTCTTC.

This clone has only one observation. V gene TRBV27 combines with J gene TRBJ1-2; perhaps TRBD1 as D (6 bases). The CDR3 runs 13 residues. V lost 8 bases and J 2 bases, leaving 12 bases between the germline ends. The germline V gene encodes CDR1 MNHEY and CDR2 SMNVEV (reference sequence). The CDR3 DNA sequence: TGTGCCAGCTGGCAGGGGCCAAACTATGGCTACACCTTC. It translates to CASWQGPNYGYTF.

CDR3 protein: CAITRGDDRHYNEQFF. For the CDR3, the DNA is TGTGCCATCACGAGGGGGGATGATCGACACTACAATGAGCAGTTCTTC. The V call is TRBV10-3, the J call TRBJ2-1; either TRBD1 or TRBD2 may supply D (6 bases each). CDR3 length: 16 amino acids. V lost 7 bases to trimming and J lost 3 bases, with 19 bases between them. CDR1 ENHRY and CDR2 SYGVKD come from the germline V gene.

This chain links TRBV11-3 with TRBJ2-5; 9 positions match TRBD1. There are 13 residues in the CDR3. The J segment lost 3 bases and the V segment lost 6 bases, leaving 2 bases of the junction unmatched. Germline V gene sequence: CDR1 SGHNT, CDR2 YENEEA. DNA of the CDR3: TGTGCCAGCAGTCGGGACAGGGAAGAGACCCAGTACTTC. This sequence encodes CASSRDREETQYF.

V and J are TRBV6-1 and TRBJ2-5; TRBD2 matches 10 bases. After removal of 6 bases from V and 5 bases from J, the junction contained 9 bases not matched to a gene. The CDR3 is made up of 15 amino acids. CDR1 is MNHNS and CDR2 is SASEGT in the germline V gene. The CDR3 loop reads CASSSGTSVVETQYF. CDR3 DNA sequence: TGTGCCAGCAGCTCCGGGACTAGCGTAGTGGAGACCCAGTACTTC.

DNA for the CDR3: TGTGCCTCCACGGAGCCAGACACCGGGGAGCTGTTTTTT. Residues: CASTEPDTGELFF. The chain carries TRBV2 and TRBJ2-2; the D is unclear. The V and J ends lost 11 bases and 3 bases respectively, with 13 bases between them. Germline V gene lookup returns CDR1 SNHLY and CDR2 FYNNEI. The CDR3 is 13 amino acids.

This chain uses TRBV7-9 with TRBJ1-6; possibly TRBD1 for D (6 bases). CDR3 size: 14 residues. The germline V gene has CDR1 SEHNR and CDR2 FQNEAQ (reference sequence). Trimming stripped 4 bases from V and 14 bases from J, with 18 bases between. CDR3 region: CASSSPRDQGTLHF. The CDR3 DNA sequence: TGTGCCAGCAGCTCCCCGCGGGACCAGGGGACCCTCCACTTT.

J is TRBJ1-5 and V is TRBV18, with D perhaps TRBD1 (5 bases). This CDR3 is 16 amino acids long. Germline V CDR1 and CDR2: KGHSH, LQKENI. Trimming removed 3 bases at V and 7 bases at J, with 19 bases between. This chain's CDR3 is CASSPGTREGRQPQHF. The DNA for the CDR3 is TGTGCCAGCTCACCGGGGACCAGGGAGGGAAGGCAGCCCCAGCATTTT.

The chain couples TRBV6-1 to TRBJ2-2; D tentatively fits TRBD1 or TRBD2 (6 bases each). Trimming pared 3 bases from V and 4 bases from J, leaving 21 bases between. The CDR3 runs 18 residues. Germline assignment: CDR1 MNHNS and CDR2 SASEGT. The CDR3 protein is CASSDTTKGGWGTGELFF. The CDR3 DNA follows: TGTGCCAGCAGTGATACTACAAAAGGGGGGTGGGGCACCGGGGAGCTGTTTTTT.

The gene calls are TRBV4-1 and TRBJ1-5; D may be TRBD1 (5 bases). Trimming pared 1 base from V and 4 bases from J, leaving 11 bases between. The germline gives CDR1 MGHRA, CDR2 YSYEKL. The CDR3 spans 15 residues. CDR3 loop: CASSQGVAGNQPQHF. The CDR3 nucleotides read TGCGCCAGCAGCCAAGGGGTGGCAGGGAATCAGCCCCAGCATTTT.

The chain's CDR3 is CASSSGYGNTEAFF. CDR3 DNA: TGTGCCAGCAGCTCAGGGTATGGGAACACTGAAGCTTTCTTT. The chain employs TRBV11-1 and TRBJ1-1; D is perhaps TRBD1 (5 bases). V shed 4 bases and J shed 1 base, with 10 bases lying between them. This CDR3 spans 14 amino acids. Germline CDR1 reads SGHAT; CDR2 reads FQDESV (reference sequence).

The V call is TRBV25-1, the J call TRBJ2-7; D is possibly TRBD1 (7 bases). CDR3 length equals 14 residues. V was shortened by 3 bases and J by 6 bases, with 15 bases between the two germline ends. Germline values: CDR1 MGHDK, CDR2 SYGVNS. CDR3 nucleotide sequence: TGTGCCAGCAGTGACTTACTCAGGGGGGCCGAGCAGTACTTC. Its translation: CASSDLLRGAEQYF.

The chain couples TRBV19 to TRBJ1-2; D not certain. Between the trimmed V and J ends, which lost 6 bases and 8 bases, there was a span of 19 bases. Germline V gene lookup returns CDR1 LNHDA and CDR2 SQIVND (reference sequence). This CDR3 is built from 14 residues. CDR3: CASRKREARRGYTF. CDR3 DNA sequence: TGTGCCAGTAGGAAACGGGAAGCCCGGCGGGGCTACACCTTC. The variable domain in full, with the rest retrieved from reference TRBV19 and TRBJ1-2, is DGGITQSPKYLFRKEGQNVTLSCEQNLNHDAMYWYRQDPGQGLRLIYYSQIVNDFQKGDIAEGYSVSREKKESFPLTVTSAQKNPTAFYLCASRKREARRGYTFGSGTRLTVV.